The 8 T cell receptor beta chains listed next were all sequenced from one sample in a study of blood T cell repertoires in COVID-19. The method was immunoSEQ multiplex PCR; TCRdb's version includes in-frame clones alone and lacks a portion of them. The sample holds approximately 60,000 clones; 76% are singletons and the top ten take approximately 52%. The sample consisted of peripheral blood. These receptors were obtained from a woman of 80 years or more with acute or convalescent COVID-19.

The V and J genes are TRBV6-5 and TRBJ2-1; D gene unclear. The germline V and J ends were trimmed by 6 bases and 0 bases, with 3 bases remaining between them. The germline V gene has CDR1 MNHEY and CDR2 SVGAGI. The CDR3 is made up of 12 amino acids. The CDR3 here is CASSHSYNEQFF. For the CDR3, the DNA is TGTGCCAGCAGCCACTCCTACAATGAGCAGTTCTTC.

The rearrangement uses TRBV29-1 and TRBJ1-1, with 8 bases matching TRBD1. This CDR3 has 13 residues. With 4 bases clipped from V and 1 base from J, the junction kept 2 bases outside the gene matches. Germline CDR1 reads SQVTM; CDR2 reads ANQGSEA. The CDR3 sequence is CSVAGQGNTEAFF. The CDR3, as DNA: TGCAGCGTTGCCGGACAGGGGAACACTGAAGCTTTCTTT.

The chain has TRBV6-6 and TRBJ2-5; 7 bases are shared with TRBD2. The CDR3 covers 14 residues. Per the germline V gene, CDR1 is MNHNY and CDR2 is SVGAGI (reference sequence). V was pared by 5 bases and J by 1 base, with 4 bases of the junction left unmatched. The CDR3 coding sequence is TGTGCCAGCAGTGCGACTAGCCTCCAAGAGACCCAGTACTTC. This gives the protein CASSATSLQETQYF.

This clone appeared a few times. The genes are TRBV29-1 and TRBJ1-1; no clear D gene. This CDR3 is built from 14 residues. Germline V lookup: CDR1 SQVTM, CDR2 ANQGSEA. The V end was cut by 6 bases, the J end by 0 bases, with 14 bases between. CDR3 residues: CSVSTTGMNTEAFF. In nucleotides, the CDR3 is TGCAGCGTCTCCACGACGGGTATGAACACTGAAGCTTTCTTT. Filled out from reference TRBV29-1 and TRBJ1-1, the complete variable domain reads SAVISQKPSRDICQRGTSLTIQCQVDSQVTMMFWYRQQPGQSLTLIATANQGSEATYESGFVIDKFPISRPNLTFSTLTVSNMSPEDSSIYLCSVSTTGMNTEAFFGQGTRLTVV.

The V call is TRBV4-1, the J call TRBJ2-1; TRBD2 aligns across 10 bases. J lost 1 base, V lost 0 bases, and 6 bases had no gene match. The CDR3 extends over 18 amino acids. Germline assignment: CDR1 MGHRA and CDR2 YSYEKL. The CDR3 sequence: CASSQDLAGVSSYNEQFF. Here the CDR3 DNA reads TGCGCCAGCAGCCAAGACCTAGCGGGAGTTTCATCCTACAATGAGCAGTTCTTC.

The CDR3 loop is CAWSPGLAGGPGFF. CDR3 DNA: TGTGCCTGGAGTCCGGGACTAGCGGGAGGGCCCGGGTTCTTC. The rearrangement joins TRBV30 to TRBJ2-1; the match to TRBD2 covers 16 bases. Germline V gene sequence: CDR1 GTSNPN, CDR2 SVGIG (reference sequence). After removal of 2 bases from V and 15 bases from J, the junction contained 7 bases not matched to a gene. The CDR3 runs 14 residues.

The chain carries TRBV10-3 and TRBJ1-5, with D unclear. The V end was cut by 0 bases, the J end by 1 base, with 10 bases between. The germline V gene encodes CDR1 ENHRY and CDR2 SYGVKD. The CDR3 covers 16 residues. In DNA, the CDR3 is TGTGCCATCAGTGAGTCGAGGTGGTTGAGCAATCAGCCCCAGCATTTT. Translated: CAISESRWLSNQPQHF.

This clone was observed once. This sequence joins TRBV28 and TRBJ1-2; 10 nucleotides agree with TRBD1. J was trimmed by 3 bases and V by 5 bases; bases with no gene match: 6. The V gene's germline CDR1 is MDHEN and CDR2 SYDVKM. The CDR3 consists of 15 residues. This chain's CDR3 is CASSPWTGGHYGYTF. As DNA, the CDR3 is TGTGCCAGCAGTCCTTGGACAGGGGGTCACTATGGCTACACCTTC.